Following are 29 T cell receptor beta chains from one sample sequenced in a study of brain metastases from non-small cell lung cancer. Some clones are missing from TCRdb's copy, which holds only in-frame ones; the method was immunoSEQ multiplex PCR. The data hold approximately 4,700 clones, with 70% to 85% observed a single time. The sequencing sample was made of primary lung tumor tissue. The receptors derive from a donor aged 40 or older with non-small cell lung cancer.

The rearrangement joins TRBV29-1 to TRBJ2-2; D call uncertain. CDR3 length: 15 amino acids. V was trimmed by 2 bases and J by 1 base, leaving 11 bases between them. The germline V gene encodes CDR1 SQVTM and CDR2 ANQGSEA. As DNA, the CDR3 is TGCAGCGTTGAACTAACGCGTCGGAACACCGGGGAGCTGTTTTTT. This translates into CSVELTRRNTGELFF.

V and J are TRBV29-1 and TRBJ2-1; possible D gene TRBD2, 6 bases. The CDR3 extends over 14 amino acids. Between the trimmed V and J ends, which lost 4 bases and 5 bases, there was a span of 15 bases. Germline V lookup: CDR1 SQVTM, CDR2 ANQGSEA. The CDR3 spells CSVGDWGVDNEQFF. CDR3 nucleotides: TGCAGCGTTGGGGACTGGGGAGTCGACAATGAGCAGTTCTTC.

The V call is TRBV10-1, the J call TRBJ1-5, with D hard to call. Germline-derived CDR1 and CDR2 are WNHNN and SYGVQD (reference sequence). CDR3 size: 13 residues. Deletions cut 8 bases from V and 7 bases from J, with 15 bases between. The CDR3 DNA is TGCGCCAGCTCAAGACGCCCGCACCAGCCCCAGCATTTT. It codes for CASSRRPHQPQHF.

The chain uses TRBV19 and TRBJ2-2; D assignment may be TRBD1 or TRBD2 (5 bases each). With 0 bases removed from V and 4 bases from J, the gap between germline ends came to 12 bases. Germline assignment: CDR1 LNHDA and CDR2 SQIVND (reference sequence). The CDR3 runs 16 residues. CDR3 DNA sequence: TGTGCCAGTAGTATAGATGGGGGTCTGAGCACCGGGGAGCTGTTTTTT. Protein product: CASSIDGGLSTGELFF.

The chain is built from TRBV6-2 or TRBV6-3 and TRBJ2-5; 9 nucleotides agree with TRBD2. The CDR3 is made up of 16 amino acids. Germline trimming cut 2 bases from V and 2 bases from J; bases unmatched to any gene: 6. Germline V gene data show CDR1 as MNHEY and CDR2 as SVGEGT. The CDR3 sequence: CASSYEAGGLQETQYF. Here the CDR3 DNA reads TGTGCCAGCAGTTACGAGGCGGGGGGGCTACAAGAGACCCAGTACTTC.

This chain joins TRBV7-8 and TRBJ1-1; D call uncertain. CDR1 SGHVS and CDR2 FQNEAQ come from the germline V gene. The CDR3 is 13 residues long. The V and J ends lost 1 base and 1 base respectively, with 4 bases between them. The CDR3 DNA reads as TGTGCCAGCAGCTTAGTACGGAACACTGAAGCTTTCTTT. Its protein is CASSLVRNTEAFF.

The chain combines TRBV6-1 with TRBJ2-4; D is undetermined. The CDR3 is made up of 16 amino acids. Trimming left V 4 bases short and J 0 bases short, with 13 bases between. Germline V CDR1 and CDR2: MNHNS, SASEGT. The CDR3 DNA is TGTGCCAGCAGTGGGGTAGACTTCGAAGCCAAAAACATTCAGTACTTC. Its translation: CASSGVDFEAKNIQYF.

This chain joins TRBV5-1 and TRBJ2-3; D is unresolved. Deletions cut 2 bases from V and 3 bases from J, with 7 bases between. The CDR3 extends over 13 amino acids. Germline CDR1 is SGHRS and CDR2 is YFSETQ. The CDR3 here is CASSFGYTDTQYF. DNA for the CDR3: TGCGCCAGCAGCTTCGGGTATACAGATACGCAGTATTTT.

This clone was detected only a few times. The V gene is TRBV7-2, the J gene TRBJ1-1; D possibly corresponds to TRBD1 (6 bases). The CDR3 is 15 residues long. Germline V gives CDR1 SGHTA, CDR2 FQGNSA. V dropped 3 bases and J dropped 5 bases, with 16 bases sitting between them. The CDR3 loop is CASSFTPQGRTEAFF. The CDR3 DNA follows: TGTGCCAGCAGCTTTACACCACAGGGTAGGACTGAAGCTTTCTTT.

This clone has only a few counts. The chain combines TRBV6-1 with TRBJ2-3; maybe TRBD2 (5 bases). This CDR3 has 16 residues. The germline gives CDR1 MNHNS, CDR2 SASEGT. Trimming pared 0 bases from V and 5 bases from J, leaving 15 bases between. In DNA form, the CDR3 reads TGTGCCAGCAGTGAAGCGGCGGGCCTAGAGGAAGATACGCAGTATTTT. It encodes CASSEAAGLEEDTQYF.

This clone has a handful of counts. The chain combines TRBV6-2 or TRBV6-3 with TRBJ2-1, with 8 bases matching TRBD1. Germline V gives CDR1 MNHEY, CDR2 SVGEGT. V gave up 5 bases and J gave up 6 bases; unmatched junction bases: 9. The CDR3 is made up of 15 amino acids. CDR3: CASSKPGGPGNEQFF. CDR3 nucleotides: TGTGCCAGCAGTAAACCAGGGGGCCCGGGCAATGAGCAGTTCTTC.

The chain couples TRBV13 to TRBJ2-3; a weak D match, TRBD1 (6 bases). Trimming pared 4 bases from V and 3 bases from J, leaving 8 bases between. Per the germline V gene, CDR1 is PRHDT and CDR2 is FYEKMQ (reference sequence). CDR3 length: 13 residues. The CDR3 sequence is CASSSQGTDTQYF. CDR3 coding DNA: TGTGCCAGCAGCTCTCAGGGGACAGATACGCAGTATTTT.

This rearrangement joins TRBV27 to TRBJ1-1, with 8 bases matching TRBD1. This CDR3 comprises 15 residues. Trimming at V came to 4 bases and at J to 6 bases, leaving 10 bases not matched to a gene. Germline values: CDR1 MNHEY, CDR2 SMNVEV (reference sequence). CDR3 loop: CASSSTGQGSPEAFF. CDR3 sequence (DNA): TGTGCCAGCAGTTCTACCGGACAGGGTTCCCCTGAAGCTTTCTTT.

This chain joins TRBV28 and TRBJ2-4; D is unclear. CDR3 length equals 14 residues. CDR1 MDHEN and CDR2 SYDVKM come from the germline V gene. V lost 3 bases, J lost 3 bases, and 9 bases lay in between. CDR3 DNA: TGTGCCAGCAGTTTTATGACATACAAAAACATTCAGTACTTC. Translation: CASSFMTYKNIQYF.

V and J are TRBV4-3 and TRBJ1-3; D uncertain. CDR3 length equals 15 residues. Germline V gives CDR1 LGHNA, CDR2 YSLEER. The V end lost 0 bases, the J end lost 3 bases, and 9 bases lay between the germline ends. The DNA of the CDR3 is TGCGCCAGCAGCCAAGATATAGGAGATGGAAACACCATATATTTT. Translation gives CASSQDIGDGNTIYF.

The V and J genes are TRBV19 and TRBJ1-5; D uncertain. The CDR3 has 12 residues. V was shortened by 3 bases and J by 6 bases, with 6 bases between the two germline ends. The germline CDR1 and CDR2 sequences are LNHDA and SQIVND (reference sequence). CDR3 protein: CASSIGVQPQHF. The CDR3 DNA reads TGTGCCAGTAGTATTGGGGTTCAGCCCCAGCATTTT. The full variable domain, rest sourced from reference TRBV19 and TRBJ1-5, is DGGITQSPKYLFRKEGQNVTLSCEQNLNHDAMYWYRQDPGQGLRLIYYSQIVNDFQKGDIAEGYSVSREKKESFPLTVTSAQKNPTAFYLCASSIGVQPQHFGDGTRLSIL.

V gene TRBV2 combines with J gene TRBJ1-5; D gene ambiguous. There are 14 residues in the CDR3. The germline gives CDR1 SNHLY, CDR2 FYNNEI. V lost 8 bases and J lost 0, with 11 bases in between. The CDR3 sequence: CASSESYSNQPQHF. In nucleotides, the CDR3 is TGTGCCAGCTCAGAAAGCTATAGCAATCAGCCCCAGCATTTT.

This chain links TRBV4-1 with TRBJ2-4, with 9 bases lining up with TRBD2. After removal of 0 bases from V and 11 bases from J, the junction contained 8 bases not matched to a gene. Germline V gene sequence: CDR1 MGHRA, CDR2 YSYEKL. The CDR3 runs 15 residues. The DNA of the CDR3 is TGCGCCAGCAGCCAAGATAGCCTAGCGGGGAGGGTTCAGTACTTC. It codes for CASSQDSLAGRVQYF.

In the case of this clone: This same CDR3 is encoded by further DNA sequences in the sample. The J gene is TRBJ2-1, the V gene TRBV5-1; TRBD1 matches 10 bases. The CDR3 length is 16 residues. Germline loops: CDR1 SGHRS, CDR2 YFSETQ. With 2 bases clipped from V and 6 bases from J, the junction kept 8 bases outside the gene matches. The CDR3: CASSLGGQGSANEQFF. The CDR3 DNA reads as TGCGCCAGCAGCTTAGGGGGACAGGGGAGTGCCAATGAGCAGTTCTTC.

This clone has a single count. This sequence joins TRBV5-1 and TRBJ2-2; 8 nucleotides match TRBD1. The CDR3 consists of 15 residues. Germline CDR1 is SGHRS and CDR2 is YFSETQ. V shed 2 bases, J shed 7 bases, and the junction held 7 bases outside the gene matches. The CDR3, as DNA: TGCGCCAGCAGCTTACCGACAGGGGATAACGGGGAGCTGTTTTTT. It yields the protein CASSLPTGDNGELFF. The entire variable domain, with the rest obtained from reference TRBV5-1 and TRBJ2-2, is as follows: KAGVTQTPRYLIKTRGQQVTLSCSPISGHRSVSWYQQTPGQGLQFLFEYFSETQRNKGNFPGRFSGRQFSNSRSEMNVSTLELGDSALYLCASSLPTGDNGELFFGEGSRLTVL.

The J gene is TRBJ2-1, the V gene TRBV9; D remains ambiguous. Trimming removed 0 bases from V and 1 base from J, with 8 bases in between. Germline V gene sequence: CDR1 SGDLS, CDR2 YYNGEE. The CDR3 runs 15 residues. CDR3 residues: CASSVVPQSYNEQFF. In DNA, the CDR3 is TGTGCCAGCAGCGTAGTCCCTCAGTCCTACAATGAGCAGTTCTTC. Looking up the rest from reference TRBV9 and TRBJ2-1 gives the full variable domain: DSGVTQTPKHLITATGQRVTLRCSPRSGDLSVYWYQQSLDQGLQFLIQYYNGEERAKGNILERFSAQQFPDLHSELNLSSLELGDSALYFCASSVVPQSYNEQFFGPGTRLTVL.

The chain has TRBV29-1 and TRBJ1-2; D may be TRBD1 (5 bases). The germline gives CDR1 SQVTM, CDR2 ANQGSEA. The CDR3 contains 11 residues. V gave up 7 bases and J gave up 8 bases, with 14 bases separating them. The CDR3 DNA sequence: TGCAGCGCGGGACCAGCGTCCGGCTACACCTTC. This codes for CSAGPASGYTF. The whole variable domain, remainder taken from reference TRBV29-1 and TRBJ1-2, is SAVISQKPSRDICQRGTSLTIQCQVDSQVTMMFWYRQQPGQSLTLIATANQGSEATYESGFVIDKFPISRPNLTFSTLTVSNMSPEDSSIYLCSAGPASGYTFGSGTRLTVV.

The chain joins TRBV25-1 to TRBJ1-2, with 8 bases lining up with TRBD1. This CDR3 region has 16 residues. V trimming: 1 base; J trimming: 7 bases; junction bases outside the gene matches: 11. Looked up from germline, CDR1 is MGHDK and CDR2 is SYGVNS. The CDR3 nucleotides are TGTGCCAGCAGTGAATTGGGTAGACAGGGGTCGGGTGGCTACACCTTC. Translation: CASSELGRQGSGGYTF.

The genes are TRBV25-1 and TRBJ2-2, with a possible D match to TRBD1 (5 bases). Germline assignment: CDR1 MGHDK and CDR2 SYGVNS. CDR3 length: 14 residues. The V end lost 4 bases, the J end lost 3 bases, and 9 bases lay between the germline ends. The CDR3 DNA is TGTGCCAGCAGTGCCACAGGTTACACCGGGGAGCTGTTTTTT. Its translation is CASSATGYTGELFF.

DNA for the CDR3: TGTGCCAGCAGCTCCGGACAGGTGGAATCACCCCTCCACTTT. This gives the protein CASSSGQVESPLHF. The chain combines TRBV7-2 with TRBJ1-6; 7 bases line up with TRBD1. J gave up 10 bases and V 4 bases, and 7 bases lay outside the gene matches. This CDR3 region has 14 residues. Germline V lookup: CDR1 SGHTA, CDR2 FQGNSA. Complete variable domain (other parts from reference TRBV7-2 and TRBJ1-6): GAGVSQSPSNKVTEKGKDVELRCDPISGHTALYWYRQSLGQGLEFLIYFQGNSAPDKSGLPSDRFSAERTGGSVSTLTIQRTQQEDSAVYLCASSSGQVESPLHFGNGTRLTVT.

This clone was observed a single time. The chain is built from TRBV19 and TRBJ2-1; perhaps TRBD2 as D (6 bases). Per the germline V gene, CDR1 is LNHDA and CDR2 is SQIVND (reference sequence). CDR3 length: 14 residues. The V end lost 7 bases, the J end lost 8 bases, and 18 bases lay between the germline ends. The CDR3 sequence is CASTGTGRIDEQFF. CDR3 in DNA: TGTGCCAGTACAGGGACTGGACGGATAGATGAGCAGTTCTTC.

The V gene is TRBV6-2 or TRBV6-3, the J gene TRBJ1-2, with TRBD1 identical over 7 bases. The trim removed 6 bases at V and 11 bases at J, leaving 6 bases unmatched. This CDR3 region has 11 residues. The germline V gene encodes CDR1 MNHEY and CDR2 SVGEGT. As DNA, the CDR3 is TGTGCCAGCAGCGTGGGGACAGCGTACACCTTC. Amino acids: CASSVGTAYTF.

This clone is a singleton in its sample. The same CDR3 can be traced to other DNA sequences in this sample. V gene TRBV6-5 combines with J gene TRBJ2-7; D call uncertain. This CDR3 spans 11 amino acids. Germline CDR1 is MNHEY and CDR2 is SVGAGI. With 8 bases removed from V and 2 bases from J, the gap between germline ends came to 7 bases. The CDR3 nucleotides are TGTGCCAGCTCACAGACCTACGAGCAGTACGTC. As protein: CASSQTYEQYV.

This clone was recorded only once. The chain is built from TRBV5-1 and TRBJ2-5; D is perhaps TRBD1 or TRBD2 (6 bases each). CDR1 and CDR2 from the germline V gene are SGHRS and YFSETQ. Trimming took off 6 bases at V and 5 bases at J, with 29 bases between the two ends. The CDR3 loop spans 18 amino acids. CDR3 bases: TGCGCCAGCACCGTCGAGCCCGGGGTCCGGGGGCTTGGGGAGACCCAGTACTTC. Its translation: CASTVEPGVRGLGETQYF.